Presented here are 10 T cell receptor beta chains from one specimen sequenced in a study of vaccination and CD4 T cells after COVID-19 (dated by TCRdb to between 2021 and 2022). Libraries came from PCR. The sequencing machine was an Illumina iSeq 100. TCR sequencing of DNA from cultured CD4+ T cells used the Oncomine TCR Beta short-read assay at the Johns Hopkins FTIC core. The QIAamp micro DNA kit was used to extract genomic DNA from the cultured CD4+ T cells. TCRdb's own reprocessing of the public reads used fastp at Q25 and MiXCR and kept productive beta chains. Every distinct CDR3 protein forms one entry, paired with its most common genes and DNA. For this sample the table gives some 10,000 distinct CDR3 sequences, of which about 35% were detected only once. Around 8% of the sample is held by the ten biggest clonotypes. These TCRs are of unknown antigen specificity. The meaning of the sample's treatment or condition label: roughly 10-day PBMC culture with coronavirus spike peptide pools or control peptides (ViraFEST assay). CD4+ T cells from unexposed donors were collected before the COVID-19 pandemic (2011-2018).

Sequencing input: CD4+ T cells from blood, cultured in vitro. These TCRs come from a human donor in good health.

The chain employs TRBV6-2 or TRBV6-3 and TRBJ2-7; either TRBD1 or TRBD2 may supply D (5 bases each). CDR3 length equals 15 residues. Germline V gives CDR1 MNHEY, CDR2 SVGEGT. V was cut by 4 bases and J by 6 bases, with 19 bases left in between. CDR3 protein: CASSFRGLARIEQYF. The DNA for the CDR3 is TGTGCCAGCAGTTTTAGGGGTCTAGCTCGAATCGAGCAGTACTTC.

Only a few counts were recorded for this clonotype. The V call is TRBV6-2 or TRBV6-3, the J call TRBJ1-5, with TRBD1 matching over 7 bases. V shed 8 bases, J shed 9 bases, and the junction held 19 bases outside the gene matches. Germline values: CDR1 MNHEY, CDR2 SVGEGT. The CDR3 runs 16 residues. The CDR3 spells CASRSQTRGRSGPQHF. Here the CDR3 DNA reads TGTGCCAGCCGGAGCCAGACGAGGGGGCGATCGGGGCCCCAGCATTTT.

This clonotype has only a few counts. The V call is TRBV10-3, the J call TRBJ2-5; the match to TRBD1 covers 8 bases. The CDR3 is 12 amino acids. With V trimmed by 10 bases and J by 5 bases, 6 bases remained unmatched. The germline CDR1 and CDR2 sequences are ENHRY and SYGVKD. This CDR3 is CATRQGIETQYF. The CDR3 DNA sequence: TGTGCCACCCGACAGGGGATCGAGACCCAGTACTTC.

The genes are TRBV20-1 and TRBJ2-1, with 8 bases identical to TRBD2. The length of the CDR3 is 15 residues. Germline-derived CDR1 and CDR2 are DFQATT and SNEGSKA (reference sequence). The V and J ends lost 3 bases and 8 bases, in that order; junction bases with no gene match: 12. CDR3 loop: CSASLVAGRGDEQFF. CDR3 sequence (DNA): TGCAGTGCTAGCTTGGTAGCGGGAAGGGGCGATGAGCAGTTCTTC.

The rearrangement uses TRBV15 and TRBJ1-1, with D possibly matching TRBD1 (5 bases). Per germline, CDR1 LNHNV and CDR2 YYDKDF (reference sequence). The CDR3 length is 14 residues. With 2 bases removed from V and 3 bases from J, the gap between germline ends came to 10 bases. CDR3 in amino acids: CATSRQGGDTEAFF. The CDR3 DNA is TGTGCCACCAGCAGACAGGGAGGGGACACTGAAGCTTTCTTT.

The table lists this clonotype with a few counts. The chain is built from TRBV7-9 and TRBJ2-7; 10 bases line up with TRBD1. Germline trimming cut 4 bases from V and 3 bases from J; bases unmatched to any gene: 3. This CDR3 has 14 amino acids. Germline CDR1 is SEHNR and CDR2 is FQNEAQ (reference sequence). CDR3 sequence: CASSWDRGDYEQYF. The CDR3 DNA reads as TGTGCCAGCAGCTGGGACAGGGGTGACTACGAGCAGTACTTC.

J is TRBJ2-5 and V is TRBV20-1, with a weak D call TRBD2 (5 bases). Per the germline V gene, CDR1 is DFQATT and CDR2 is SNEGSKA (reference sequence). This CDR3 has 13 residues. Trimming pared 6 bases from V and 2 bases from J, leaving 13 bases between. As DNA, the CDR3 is TGCAGTGCCCCTTCAGAGGGTCAAGAGACCCAGTACTTC. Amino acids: CSAPSEGQETQYF.

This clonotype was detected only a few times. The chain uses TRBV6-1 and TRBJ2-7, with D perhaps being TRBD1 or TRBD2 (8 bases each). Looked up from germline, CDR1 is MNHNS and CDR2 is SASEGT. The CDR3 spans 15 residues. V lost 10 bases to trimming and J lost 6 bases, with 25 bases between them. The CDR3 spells CANGQGNGRAVEQYF. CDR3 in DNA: TGTGCCAACGGACAGGGTAACGGGAGGGCCGTCGAGCAGTACTTC.

The CDR3 is CSASWGDYGYTF. The CDR3 nucleotides are TGCAGCGCCTCTTGGGGGGACTATGGCTACACCTTC. The chain links TRBV29-1 to TRBJ1-2, with D perhaps TRBD1 (5 bases). Per the germline V gene, CDR1 is SQVTM and CDR2 is ANQGSEA. V gave up 7 bases and J gave up 3 bases, with 12 bases separating them. The CDR3 totals 12 residues.

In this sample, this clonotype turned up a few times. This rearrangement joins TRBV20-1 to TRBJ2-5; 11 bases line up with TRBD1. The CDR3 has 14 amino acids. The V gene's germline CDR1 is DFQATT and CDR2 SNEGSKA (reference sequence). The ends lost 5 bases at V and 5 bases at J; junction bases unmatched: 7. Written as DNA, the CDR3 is TGCAGTGCTGCTCCGGGACAGGGGGGGGAGACCCAGTACTTC. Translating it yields CSAAPGQGGETQYF.